Following are 23 T cell receptor beta chains from one sample sequenced in a study of graft-versus-host responses after intestinal transplantation. No cognate antigen is known for these TCRs. Assay: immunoSEQ multiplex PCR; the TCRdb copy retains only in-frame clones and omits some. The sample carries some 130,000 clones, roughly nine tenths recorded once. Sample: unstimulated CD4+ T cells sorted from spleen or lymph node cells, taken before intestinal transplant. These receptors were taken from a human donor who received an intestinal transplant.

Notes on this clone: A read error may account for a junction end that differs from germline. This chain links TRBV6-5 with TRBJ1-2; unclear D gene. CDR3 length: 12 amino acids. The germline V gene has CDR1 MNHEY and CDR2 SVGAGI. CDR3 coding DNA: TGTGCCAGCAGTACTGAGCACTACGGCTACACCTTC. Protein: CASSTEHYGYTF.

This chain links TRBV6-1 with TRBJ2-3; tentatively, D is TRBD2 (5 bases). This CDR3 is built from 14 residues. V gave up 5 bases and J gave up 2 bases, with 11 bases separating them. Germline-derived CDR1 and CDR2 are MNHNS and SASEGT. Written as DNA, the CDR3 is TGTGCCAGCAGTCCTAGCATAGTCACAGATACGCAGTATTTT. Residues: CASSPSIVTDTQYF.

V usage is TRBV4-2 and J usage is TRBJ2-1; D might be TRBD2 (6 bases). The V gene's germline CDR1 is LGHNA and CDR2 YNFKEQ. The V gene lost 2 bases and the J gene lost 3 bases, with 17 bases spanning the gap. The CDR3 has 17 amino acids. CDR3 nucleotides: TGTGCCAGCAGCCAATCAGTCGCGGGGAACTACTACAATGAGCAGTTCTTC. The encoded protein is CASSQSVAGNYYNEQFF.

The chain recombines TRBV7-2 with TRBJ2-1; weak D call: TRBD1 (6 bases). The CDR3 extends over 16 amino acids. The germline CDR1 and CDR2 sequences are SGHTA and FQGNSA. The V end was cut by 3 bases, the J end by 7 bases, with 19 bases between. CDR3 in DNA: TGTGCCAGCAGCTTTACAGGGTCTGTCCATGGGAATGAGCAGTTCTTC. This sequence encodes CASSFTGSVHGNEQFF.

CDR3 in amino acids: CASSYSRGGPYEQYF. The CDR3 coding sequence is TGTGCCAGCAGTTACTCGAGAGGGGGGCCGTACGAGCAGTACTTC. The gene calls are TRBV6-5 and TRBJ2-7; D may correspond to TRBD1 or TRBD2 (6 bases each). Trimming shortened V by 0 bases and J by 4 bases, and 13 bases separated the two germline ends. This CDR3 has 15 amino acids. Germline V gives CDR1 MNHEY, CDR2 SVGAGI.

The chain employs TRBV7-6 and TRBJ2-3; D is tentatively TRBD1 or TRBD2 (5 bases each). V was trimmed by 1 base and J by 9 bases, leaving 20 bases between them. CDR1 and CDR2 from the germline V gene are SGHVS and FNYEAQ. This CDR3 has 16 residues. The CDR3 region is CASSLVVLGTVVTQYF. CDR3 in DNA: TGTGCCAGCAGCTTAGTCGTCTTGGGGACGGTAGTCACGCAGTATTTT.

This chain joins TRBV9 and TRBJ1-6; D is perhaps TRBD1 (6 bases). Germline V gene lookup returns CDR1 SGDLS and CDR2 YYNGEE. Trimming removed 3 bases at V and 7 bases at J, with 8 bases between. This CDR3 is built from 13 residues. The CDR3 loop reads CASSATGNSPLHF. As DNA, the CDR3 is TGTGCCAGCAGCGCAACAGGGAATTCACCCCTCCACTTT.

V is TRBV2 and J is TRBJ2-7, with D unresolved. The CDR3 is 11 amino acids. V was trimmed by 2 bases and J by 6 bases, leaving 5 bases between them. Germline CDR1 reads SNHLY; CDR2 reads FYNNEI. The DNA for the CDR3 is TGTGCCAGCAGTGAATCGGCCGAGCAGTACTTC. Translating it yields CASSESAEQYF.

V and J are TRBV18 and TRBJ2-1; a weak D match, TRBD2 (5 bases). Germline CDR1 KGHSH, CDR2 LQKENI. CDR3 length: 18 amino acids. V was cut by 4 bases and J by 0 bases, with 19 bases left in between. DNA for the CDR3: TGTGCCAGCTCACGAGCGCTCTCAGCGGCCCACTCCTACAATGAGCAGTTCTTC. Translated: CASSRALSAAHSYNEQFF.

The chain uses TRBV11-3 and TRBJ1-1; 9 bases map to TRBD1. CDR3 length equals 14 residues. Germline CDR1 reads SGHNT; CDR2 reads YENEEA. V was clipped by 5 bases and J by 1 base; unmatched bases: 2. In DNA, the CDR3 is TGTGCCAGCAGCCGGGGACAGGGGAACACTGAAGCTTTCTTT. This translates into CASSRGQGNTEAFF. Full variable domain (missing parts from reference TRBV11-3 and TRBJ1-1): EAGVVQSPRYKIIEKKQPVAFWCNPISGHNTLYWYLQNLGQGPELLIRYENEEAVDDSQLPKDRFSAERLKGVDSTLKIQPAELGDSAVYLCASSRGQGNTEAFFGQGTRLTVV.

The chain uses TRBV27 and TRBJ2-6; 9 bases are shared with TRBD1. There are 16 residues in the CDR3. V shed 9 bases and J 1 base; nucleotides not matched to a gene: 7. CDR1 MNHEY and CDR2 SMNVEV come from the germline V gene (reference sequence). For the CDR3, the DNA is TGTGCCAGTAAGGACAGGGGTACATCTGGGGCCAACGTCCTGACTTTC. This gives the protein CASKDRGTSGANVLTF.

This chain joins TRBV4-1 and TRBJ1-2; TRBD1 matches 11 bases. Looked up from germline, CDR1 is MGHRA and CDR2 is YSYEKL. V lost 3 bases, J lost 8 bases, and 11 bases stayed unmatched. The CDR3 length is 16 residues. The chain's CDR3 is CASSQTSDRGPDGYTF. CDR3 bases: TGCGCCAGCAGCCAGACTTCGGACAGGGGGCCCGACGGCTACACCTTC.

This clone was seen once. The chain carries TRBV4-1 and TRBJ1-5, with D hard to call. The V gene's germline CDR1 is MGHRA and CDR2 YSYEKL. The V end was cut by 0 bases, the J end by 2 bases, with 8 bases between. The CDR3 spans 15 residues. CDR3 loop: CASSQDSYGNQPQHF. The CDR3 coding sequence is TGCGCCAGCAGCCAAGACAGCTATGGCAATCAGCCCCAGCATTTT.

The chain recombines TRBV11-2 with TRBJ2-1; no firm D call. Per germline, CDR1 SGHAT and CDR2 FQNNGV. The CDR3 runs 13 residues. The V end lost 5 bases, the J end lost 9 bases, and 14 bases lay between the germline ends. The CDR3 region has the DNA TGTGCCAGCAGCGACCGTCCTAGGATTGAGCAGTTCTTC. It specifies CASSDRPRIEQFF.

The V call is TRBV4-2, the J call TRBJ2-3; D not certain. This CDR3 region has 17 residues. The germline CDR1 and CDR2 sequences are LGHNA and YNFKEQ. V lost 0 bases and J 1 base, leaving 14 bases between the germline ends. The CDR3 loop is CASSQEWLNKRTDTQYF. In DNA form, the CDR3 reads TGTGCCAGCAGCCAAGAGTGGCTTAACAAACGCACAGATACGCAGTATTTT.

The sample holds one count of this clone. The chain has TRBV6-6 and TRBJ1-3; no firm D call. This CDR3 has 12 amino acids. V lost 5 bases, J lost 11 bases, and 13 bases lay in between. Germline CDR1 reads MNHNY; CDR2 reads SVGAGI (reference sequence). The DNA of the CDR3 is TGTGCCAGCAGTGATTCCAGCGGCCCCATATATTTT. Translating gives CASSDSSGPIYF.

The chain carries TRBV29-1 and TRBJ1-5; TRBD1 might be the D (5 bases). Germline CDR1 SQVTM, CDR2 ANQGSEA. Trimming took off 7 bases at V and 1 base at J, with 11 bases between the two ends. The length of the CDR3 is 13 residues. CDR3 nucleotide sequence: TGCAGCGGGAGACAGCCCAGCAATCAGCCCCAGCATTTT. Its translation is CSGRQPSNQPQHF.

The chain links TRBV5-1 to TRBJ2-1, with TRBD2 matching 9 bases. CDR3 size: 16 residues. In germline, CDR1 is SGHRS, CDR2 YFSETQ. After removal of 2 bases from V and 8 bases from J, the junction contained 11 bases not matched to a gene. The CDR3 DNA sequence: TGCGCCAGCAGCTTCCTAGCGGGATCTACTATCGATGAGCAGTTCTTC. This codes for CASSFLAGSTIDEQFF.

CDR3 amino acids: CASSIIRSNTEAFF. CDR3 DNA sequence: TGTGCCAGCTCCATCATCCGGTCCAACACTGAAGCTTTCTTT. The chain couples TRBV6-1 to TRBJ1-1; D is unclear. The CDR3 contains 14 residues. V lost 8 bases, J lost 2 bases, and 15 bases lay in between. Germline V gene data show CDR1 as MNHNS and CDR2 as SASEGT.

This chain joins TRBV5-5 and TRBJ2-4, with 8 nucleotides matching TRBD2. The CDR3 spans 14 residues. V lost 2 bases, J lost 9 bases, and 7 bases stayed unmatched. Germline V gene lookup returns CDR1 SGHKS and CDR2 YYEKEE (reference sequence). The CDR3 spells CASSFGTSFSIQYF. CDR3 sequence (DNA): TGTGCCAGCAGCTTTGGGACTAGTTTTTCCATTCAGTACTTC.

The chain joins TRBV7-9 to TRBJ1-6; tentatively, D is TRBD1 (5 bases). Per germline, CDR1 SEHNR and CDR2 FQNEAQ (reference sequence). Trimming cost V 3 bases and J 7 bases, with 13 bases left between them. This CDR3 comprises 15 residues. The CDR3 DNA follows: TGTGCCAGCAGCTTGTCAGGGCTCACAAATTCACCCCTCCACTTT. Its translation: CASSLSGLTNSPLHF.

J is TRBJ2-2 and V is TRBV15, with a tentative D call TRBD2 (6 bases). The CDR3 has 15 amino acids. With 2 bases removed from V and 3 bases from J, the gap between germline ends came to 10 bases. Germline CDR1 and CDR2: LNHNV and YYDKDF (reference sequence). DNA of the CDR3: TGTGCCACCAGCAGACCAGCGGGCTACACCGGGGAGCTGTTTTTT. Protein sequence: CATSRPAGYTGELFF. The full variable domain, rest sourced from reference TRBV15 and TRBJ2-2, is DAMVIQNPRYQVTQFGKPVTLSCSQTLNHNVMYWYQQKSSQAPKLLFHYYDKDFNNEADTPDNFQSRRPNTSFCFLDIRSPGLGDTAMYLCATSRPAGYTGELFFGEGSRLTVL.

This chain links TRBV9 with TRBJ1-6; no clear D. CDR1 and CDR2 (germline): SGDLS, YYNGEE. The length of the CDR3 is 14 residues. V was clipped by 0 bases and J by 4 bases, with 5 bases between them. The CDR3 reads CASSVDGYNSPLHF. CDR3 nucleotide sequence: TGTGCCAGCAGCGTAGACGGTTATAATTCACCCCTCCACTTT.